This T cell receptor (beta chain) was profiled in a study of Graves' ophthalmopathy and Graves' hyperthyroidism. Study observations and caveats: Among thyroid clonotypes expanded above 0.001 frequency, most also appeared in blood.

The authors used Ficoll-Paque density gradient centrifugation to separate PBMCs. The input was around 9 ml of fresh peripheral blood. RNA transcripts were the source from which TCR beta CDR3 regions were amplified. Amplification began with first-round RT-PCR using HTBI primers, then second-round multiplex PCR was performed. Via MiXCR, TCRdb re-called the multiplex PCR reads, giving one row per CDR3 protein. Seen here are about 370,000 distinct CDR3 sequences, about a sixth observed once, and the top ten hold 2.4%. With respect to this clonotype: Its antigen remains unknown. An end of the junction does not agree with germline; a read error may underlie this.

CDR3 length: 13 amino acids. Germline CDR1 and CDR2: SGHAT and FQNNGV. This TCR came from an adult woman with stable Graves' hyperthyroidism. The V gene is TRBV11-2, the J gene TRBJ1-1, with D hard to call. Sequences were obtained from peripheral blood. CDR3 bases: TGTGCCAGCAGCCCCCGCGTGGCCACTGAACCTTTCTTT. Protein sequence: CASSPRVATEPFF.